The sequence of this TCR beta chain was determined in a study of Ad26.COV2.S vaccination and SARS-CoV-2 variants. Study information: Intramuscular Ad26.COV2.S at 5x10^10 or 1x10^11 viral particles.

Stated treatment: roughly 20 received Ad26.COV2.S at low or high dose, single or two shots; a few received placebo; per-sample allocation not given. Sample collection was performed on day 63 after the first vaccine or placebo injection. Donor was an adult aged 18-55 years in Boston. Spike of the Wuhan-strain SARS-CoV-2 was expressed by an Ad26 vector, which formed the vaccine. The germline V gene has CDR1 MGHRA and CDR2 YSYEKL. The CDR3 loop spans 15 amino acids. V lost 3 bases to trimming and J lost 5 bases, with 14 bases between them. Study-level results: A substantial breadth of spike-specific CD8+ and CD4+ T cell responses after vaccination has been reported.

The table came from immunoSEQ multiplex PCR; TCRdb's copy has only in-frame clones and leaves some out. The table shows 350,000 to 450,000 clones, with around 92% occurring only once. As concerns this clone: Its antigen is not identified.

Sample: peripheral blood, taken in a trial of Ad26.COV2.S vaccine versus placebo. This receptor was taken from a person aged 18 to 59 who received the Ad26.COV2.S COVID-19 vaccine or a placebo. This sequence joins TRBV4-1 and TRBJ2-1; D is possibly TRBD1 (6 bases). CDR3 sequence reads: CASSQSTGHHNEQFF. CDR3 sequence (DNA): TGCGCCAGCAGCCAGTCCACGGGACACCACAATGAGCAGTTCTTC.